The 29 T cell receptor beta chains reported below all come from one sample, sequenced in a study of cytomegalovirus exposure and HLA in healthy donors. The data were produced by immunoSEQ multiplex PCR, yet TCRdb's version contains in-frame clones alone and is incomplete. The sample holds about 170,000 clones, around nine tenths seen once. The specimen sequenced was PBMCs. These receptors were obtained from a woman in her 30s in good health and CMV-seronegative.

This chain links TRBV7-2 with TRBJ2-7; 7 bases fit TRBD2. The CDR3 covers 13 residues. Germline CDR1 and CDR2: SGHTA and FQGNSA. V was clipped by 5 bases and J by 5 bases; unmatched bases: 6. In nucleotides, the CDR3 is TGTGCCAGCAGCGTGGGGGGAGGGGACGAGCAGTACTTC. Translated: CASSVGGGDEQYF. Combining the CDR3 with reference TRBV7-2 and TRBJ2-7 gives the whole variable domain GAGVSQSPSNKVTEKGKDVELRCDPISGHTALYWYRQSLGQGLEFLIYFQGNSAPDKSGLPSDRFSAERTGGSVSTLTIQRTQQEDSAVYLCASSVGGGDEQYFGPGTRLTVT.

This clone appeared once. The V and J genes are TRBV11-3 and TRBJ1-1; weak D call: TRBD1 (5 bases). The CDR3 length is 13 residues. The V gene's germline CDR1 is SGHNT and CDR2 YENEEA. Trimming pared 2 bases from V and 4 bases from J, leaving 8 bases between. In nucleotides, the CDR3 is TGTGCCAGCAGCTTAATTAGGGGCACTGAAGCTTTCTTT. Protein sequence: CASSLIRGTEAFF.

This rearrangement joins TRBV7-8 to TRBJ2-2, with 13 bases fitting TRBD2. Germline-derived CDR1 and CDR2 are SGHVS and FQNEAQ. The CDR3 is 19 residues long. Trimming cost V 1 base and J 0 bases; bases outside gene matches: 5. The CDR3 sequence is CASSLGGLAGTSNTGELFF. CDR3 sequence (DNA): TGTGCCAGCAGCTTAGGGGGACTAGCGGGAACATCGAACACCGGGGAGCTGTTTTTT.

This chain links TRBV19 with TRBJ2-5; TRBD1 agrees at 9 bases. The V gene end was trimmed by 7 bases and the J gene end by 3 bases; junction bases not matched to a gene: 9. The germline V gene encodes CDR1 LNHDA and CDR2 SQIVND (reference sequence). The CDR3 has 15 amino acids. DNA of the CDR3: TGTGCCAGTAAAAGGGCGGACAGGGGAAAAGAGACCCAGTACTTC. It translates to CASKRADRGKETQYF.

The gene calls are TRBV5-1 and TRBJ2-5; 16 bases agree with TRBD2. CDR1 and CDR2 from the germline V gene are SGHRS and YFSETQ. V was pared by 5 bases and J by 4 bases, with 8 bases of the junction left unmatched. CDR3 size: 17 residues. This chain's CDR3 is CASSSGLAGGIGETQYF. The CDR3 bases are TGCGCCAGCAGTTCGGGACTAGCGGGGGGGATTGGAGAGACCCAGTACTTC.

The chain carries TRBV27 and TRBJ1-1, with D uncertain. Trimming took off 3 bases at V and 4 bases at J, with 12 bases between the two ends. The CDR3 spans 14 residues. CDR1 MNHEY and CDR2 SMNVEV come from the germline V gene (reference sequence). In DNA form, the CDR3 reads TGTGCCAGCAGTTTGTTCGAGGGCGTCACTGAAGCTTTCTTT. Its protein is CASSLFEGVTEAFF.

The chain combines TRBV5-4 with TRBJ2-3; tentative D call: TRBD2 (6 bases). The CDR3 runs to 15 residues. Trimming stripped 4 bases from V and 1 base from J, with 13 bases between. Germline-derived CDR1 and CDR2 are SGHNT and YYREEE (reference sequence). CDR3 sequence reads: CASSTIAEGTDTQYF. The DNA of the CDR3 is TGTGCCAGCAGCACCATAGCGGAAGGCACAGATACGCAGTATTTT.

The chain joins TRBV2 to TRBJ2-5, with D maybe TRBD2 (5 bases). The V end lost 5 bases, the J end lost 5 bases, and 12 bases lay between the germline ends. Germline lookup yields CDR1 SNHLY and CDR2 FYNNEI. The length of the CDR3 is 13 residues. The CDR3 protein is CASSNRAGETQYF. The CDR3 DNA reads TGTGCCAGCAGTAACCGGGCGGGTGAGACCCAGTACTTC.

The V and J genes are TRBV9 and TRBJ1-1; maybe TRBD1 (6 bases). The CDR3 sequence is 13 residues long. Between the trimmed V and J ends, which lost 3 bases and 7 bases, there was a span of 13 bases. Germline V gives CDR1 SGDLS, CDR2 YYNGEE. CDR3 bases: TGTGCCAGCAGCGCTACAGGGTCGGGTGAAGCTTTCTTT. This encodes CASSATGSGEAFF.

The V and J genes are TRBV6-5 and TRBJ1-1; TRBD1 is a possible D gene (6 bases). Trimming left V 5 bases short and J 4 bases short, with 14 bases between. Germline CDR1 and CDR2: MNHEY and SVGAGI. CDR3 size: 14 residues. The CDR3 DNA sequence: TGTGCCAGCAGTGGCGGACAGTCGGGCACTGAAGCTTTCTTT. Protein sequence: CASSGGQSGTEAFF.

V is TRBV4-3 and J is TRBJ1-4; possibly TRBD1 for D (6 bases). V was cut by 3 bases and J by 0 bases, with 8 bases left in between. There are 15 residues in the CDR3. Germline V gene sequence: CDR1 LGHNA, CDR2 YSLEER. CDR3 amino acids: CASSQRTATNEKLFF. The CDR3, as DNA: TGCGCCAGCAGCCAGAGGACAGCAACTAATGAAAAACTGTTTTTT.

V gene TRBV25-1 combines with J gene TRBJ1-6; perhaps TRBD1 as D (5 bases). Germline V gene lookup returns CDR1 MGHDK and CDR2 SYGVNS. The length of the CDR3 is 13 residues. V gave up 5 bases and J gave up 10 bases, with 12 bases separating them. CDR3 sequence reads: CASSQEGRSPLHF. In nucleotides, the CDR3 is TGTGCCAGCAGTCAGGAGGGGAGGTCACCCCTCCACTTT.

This clone appeared a single time. The chain combines TRBV12-5 with TRBJ2-7, with 7 bases lining up with TRBD1. The CDR3 spans 15 residues. The germline gives CDR1 LGHNT, CDR2 FRNRAP. The junction had 9 bases not matched to a gene; V was cut back by 5 bases and J by 2 bases. The CDR3 region has the DNA TGTGCTAGTGGTCGCGACAGGGCCCCTACCTACGAGCAGTACTTC. This sequence encodes CASGRDRAPTYEQYF.

The CDR3 here is CASSYSSLAGTDTQYF. The CDR3 DNA reads as TGTGCCAGCAGTTACTCGAGTCTAGCGGGCACAGATACGCAGTATTTT. The chain combines TRBV6-5 with TRBJ2-3; 7 nucleotides align to TRBD2. This CDR3 contains 16 residues. Looked up from germline, CDR1 is MNHEY and CDR2 is SVGAGI. Trimming cost V 0 bases and J 1 base; bases outside gene matches: 4.

The chain is built from TRBV6-6 and TRBJ1-2; D perhaps matches TRBD1 (6 bases). Germline assignment: CDR1 MNHNY and CDR2 SVGAGI (reference sequence). The CDR3 is made up of 13 amino acids. V was shortened by 6 bases and J by 2 bases, with 10 bases between the two germline ends. CDR3 sequence: CASRLTGNYGYTF. The CDR3 nucleotides are TGTGCCAGCAGATTGACAGGCAACTATGGCTACACCTTC.

There are a few counts of this clone. The gene calls are TRBV7-2 and TRBJ1-5; D call uncertain. Germline lookup yields CDR1 SGHTA and CDR2 FQGNSA. The CDR3 is 14 amino acids. Between the trimmed V and J ends, which lost 5 bases and 4 bases, there was a span of 12 bases. CDR3 bases: TGTGCCAGCAGCCCGGGGTGGTCAAATCAGCCCCAGCATTTT. Residues: CASSPGWSNQPQHF.

This clone was seen a few times. The CDR3 DNA follows: TGTGCCAGCAGCCAATCGCAGGGTGGTATAGTTCCCCAGCATTTT. It translates to CASSQSQGGIVPQHF. V gene TRBV16 combines with J gene TRBJ1-5; D may be TRBD1 (5 bases). CDR1 KGHSY and CDR2 FQNENV come from the germline V gene. Trimming stripped 0 bases from V and 10 bases from J, with 16 bases between. The CDR3 spans 15 residues.

This chain uses TRBV14 with TRBJ1-1; TRBD1 agrees at 7 bases. Per germline, CDR1 SGHDN and CDR2 FVKESK. With 1 base clipped from V and 0 bases from J, the junction kept 8 bases outside the gene matches. This CDR3 contains 17 residues. The CDR3 reads CASSQVTRGAMNTEAFF. The CDR3 DNA sequence: TGTGCCAGCAGCCAAGTAACCAGGGGGGCCATGAACACTGAAGCTTTCTTT. The entire variable domain, with the rest obtained from reference TRBV14 and TRBJ1-1, is as follows: EAGVTQFPSHSVIEKGQTVTLRCDPISGHDNLYWYRRVMGKEIKFLLHFVKESKQDESGMPNNRFLAERTGGTYSTLKVQPAELEDSGVYFCASSQVTRGAMNTEAFFGQGTRLTVV.

This chain joins TRBV12-2 and TRBJ1-2; TRBD1 is the table's D call and was not checked against the DNA. TRBV12-2 is a pseudogene segment. This CDR3 has 18 amino acids. Here the CDR3 DNA reads TGTGCAAGTCGCTTAGCCCCTTCGACAGGGGGTCGTTTGCGTGGCTACACCTTC. Translation: CASRLAPSTGGRLRGYTF.

V is TRBV5-1 and J is TRBJ2-7; perhaps TRBD1 as D (5 bases). CDR1 and CDR2 from the germline V gene are SGHRS and YFSETQ. Trimming took 2 bases from V and 7 from J, leaving 16 bases between them. The CDR3 covers 14 residues. The CDR3 spells CASSFETDLVEQYF. CDR3 nucleotides: TGCGCCAGCAGCTTCGAGACAGACCTCGTAGAGCAGTACTTC.

The chain couples TRBV19 to TRBJ2-7; tentative D call: TRBD2 (6 bases). CDR3 length: 15 amino acids. Germline-derived CDR1 and CDR2 are LNHDA and SQIVND (reference sequence). V lost 6 bases and J lost 2, with 17 bases in between. CDR3 region: CASRIGPGATYEQYF. In DNA, the CDR3 is TGTGCCAGTAGGATCGGACCGGGAGCTACCTACGAGCAGTACTTC. Looking up the rest from reference TRBV19 and TRBJ2-7 gives the full variable domain: DGGITQSPKYLFRKEGQNVTLSCEQNLNHDAMYWYRQDPGQGLRLIYYSQIVNDFQKGDIAEGYSVSREKKESFPLTVTSAQKNPTAFYLCASRIGPGATYEQYFGPGTRLTVT.

The CDR3 nucleotides read TGTGCCAGCAGCTTAGTGTCAGGGGGCGTCCACAATGAGCAGTTCTTC. Protein: CASSLVSGGVHNEQFF. The rearrangement links TRBV11-3 to TRBJ2-1; 8 bases are shared with TRBD1. The J segment lost 5 bases and the V segment lost 1 base, leaving 7 bases of the junction unmatched. This CDR3 is built from 16 residues. Germline loops: CDR1 SGHNT, CDR2 YENEEA.

This chain links TRBV7-6 with TRBJ2-7; 7 bases are shared with TRBD1. Germline V gene lookup returns CDR1 SGHVS and CDR2 FNYEAQ. The CDR3 runs 13 residues. The ends lost 3 bases at V and 3 bases at J; junction bases unmatched: 2. DNA of the CDR3: TGTGCCAGCAGCTTTGGGACAGACTACGAGCAGTACTTC. Translation gives CASSFGTDYEQYF.

The chain couples TRBV11-2 to TRBJ1-2; 7 nucleotides align to TRBD1. The CDR3 is 16 residues long. Germline V CDR1 and CDR2: SGHAT, FQNNGV. The ends lost 7 bases at V and 2 bases at J; junction bases unmatched: 13. The CDR3 bases are TGTGCCAGCACCCCGAGGGGACAGAATTCCAACTATGGCTACACCTTC. This gives the protein CASTPRGQNSNYGYTF.

The CDR3 is CASSQELAGGLTDEQFF. In DNA form, the CDR3 reads TGCGCCAGCAGCCAAGAACTAGCGGGGGGCCTCACGGATGAGCAGTTCTTC. The chain combines TRBV4-3 with TRBJ2-1, with 12 bases aligning to TRBD2. V shed 0 bases, J shed 8 bases, and the junction held 8 bases outside the gene matches. In germline, CDR1 is LGHNA, CDR2 YSLEER. This CDR3 has 17 residues.

This clone was counted between two and nine times. This chain uses TRBV11-2 with TRBJ2-3; TRBD2 aligns across 7 bases. The CDR3 spans 13 residues. The germline V gene encodes CDR1 SGHAT and CDR2 FQNNGV. V lost 5 bases to trimming and J lost 6 bases; unmatched junction nucleotides: 5. CDR3 DNA sequence: TGTGCCAGCAGCAATATACTAGCGGATACGCAGTATTTT. Translating it yields CASSNILADTQYF. Supplemented by reference TRBV11-2 and TRBJ2-3, the full variable domain reads EAGVAQSPRYKIIEKRQSVAFWCNPISGHATLYWYQQILGQGPKLLIQFQNNGVVDDSQLPKDRFSAERLKGVDSTLKIQPAKLEDSAVYLCASSNILADTQYFGPGTRLTVL.

This chain uses TRBV2 with TRBJ2-7, with 7 bases aligning to TRBD2. The CDR3 has 14 amino acids. V was clipped by 3 bases and J by 2 bases; unmatched bases: 4. Germline values: CDR1 SNHLY, CDR2 FYNNEI. The CDR3 region is CASSDPAGAYEQYF. Written as DNA, the CDR3 is TGTGCCAGCAGTGATCCGGCGGGGGCCTACGAGCAGTACTTC.

The chain recombines TRBV19 with TRBJ1-4; 9 nucleotides align to TRBD1. The germline gives CDR1 LNHDA, CDR2 SQIVND (reference sequence). The CDR3 length is 12 residues. The trim removed 3 bases at V and 15 bases at J, leaving 5 bases unmatched. In nucleotides, the CDR3 is TGTGCCAGTAGTATTCCGGGACAGGGTTTGTTTTTT. This encodes CASSIPGQGLFF.

V usage is TRBV19 and J usage is TRBJ2-1; D is unresolved. V dropped 5 bases and J dropped 6 bases, with 11 bases sitting between them. CDR3 length equals 13 residues. Germline loops: CDR1 LNHDA, CDR2 SQIVND (reference sequence). CDR3 loop: CASSPAVSNEQFF. In DNA, the CDR3 is TGTGCCAGTAGTCCCGCCGTGAGCAATGAGCAGTTCTTC.